One sample yielded the 13 T cell receptor beta chains listed below, sequenced in a study of blood T cell repertoires in COVID-19. Sequencing was performed with immunoSEQ multiplex PCR; in TCRdb, only in-frame clones are kept and a portion is missing. The sample holds about 220,000 clones; 70% to 85% are singletons and the top ten take roughly 8.7%. Sequencing was carried out using peripheral blood. The receptors shown here come from a man aged 50 or older with active or convalescent COVID-19.

The J gene is TRBJ2-7, the V gene TRBV6-2 or TRBV6-3, with D perhaps TRBD1 (5 bases). This CDR3 is 18 amino acids long. The V and J ends lost 6 bases and 1 base respectively, with 25 bases between them. Germline loops: CDR1 MNHEY, CDR2 SVGEGT. In DNA, the CDR3 is TGTGCCAGCAGCCCCGCCTTTTTGCAGGGCGATAGGTCCTACGAGCAGTACTTC. It is translated as CASSPAFLQGDRSYEQYF.

Regarding this clone: The same CDR3 is also encoded by other DNA sequences in this sample. V usage is TRBV27 and J usage is TRBJ1-6, with 8 bases identical to TRBD1. Germline CDR1 MNHEY, CDR2 SMNVEV (reference sequence). J lost 8 bases, V lost 3 bases, and 0 bases had no gene match. CDR3 length: 13 amino acids. The CDR3: CASSLTGDSPLHF. The CDR3, as DNA: TGTGCCAGCAGTTTGACAGGGGATTCACCCCTCCACTTT.

The chain employs TRBV7-2 and TRBJ2-7, with TRBD2 matching over 9 bases. The CDR3 is made up of 17 amino acids. From germline, CDR1 is SGHTA and CDR2 FQGNSA. V shed 5 bases and J 3 bases; nucleotides not matched to a gene: 14. The CDR3 protein is CASSPSTSGGGGYEQYF. In DNA form, the CDR3 reads TGTGCCAGCAGCCCGTCGACTAGCGGAGGGGGGGGCTACGAGCAGTACTTC.

This clone was recorded once. Here the CDR3 reads CATVGQDTGELFF. Written as DNA, the CDR3 is TGTGCCACCGTTGGGCAGGACACCGGGGAGCTGTTTTTT. V usage is TRBV10-3 and J usage is TRBJ2-2; D ambiguous. Per germline, CDR1 ENHRY and CDR2 SYGVKD. V lost 10 bases and J lost 3, with 12 bases in between. The CDR3 loop spans 13 amino acids.

The chain uses TRBV28 and TRBJ1-6; 10 positions match TRBD1. V gave up 4 bases and J gave up 14 bases; unmatched junction bases: 11. Germline V gene data show CDR1 as MDHEN and CDR2 as SYDVKM. This CDR3 is built from 15 residues. CDR3 coding DNA: TGTGCCAGCAGTTCGGTGGGACAGGGGAGTGAGGCCCTCCACTTT. Its translation: CASSSVGQGSEALHF.

The chain uses TRBV7-2 and TRBJ1-4; 12 bases are shared with TRBD1. With 2 bases clipped from V and 8 bases from J, the junction kept 3 bases outside the gene matches. This CDR3 is built from 15 residues. Germline assignment: CDR1 SGHTA and CDR2 FQGNSA. The CDR3 sequence: CASSLWGTGGEKLFF. The CDR3 nucleotides are TGTGCCAGCAGCTTATGGGGGACAGGGGGCGAAAAACTGTTTTTT.

This clone was seen once. V gene TRBV3-1 (or the pseudogene TRBV3-2) combines with J gene TRBJ1-4; 7 nucleotides align to TRBD1. The junction had 9 bases not matched to a gene; V was cut back by 0 bases and J by 8 bases. The CDR3 runs 16 residues. Germline assignment: CDR1 LGHDT and CDR2 YNNKEL (reference sequence). CDR3 bases: TGTGCCAGCAGCCAAGAAAGGGGGCAGGGATACGAAAAACTGTTTTTT. Protein sequence: CASSQERGQGYEKLFF.

The rearrangement joins TRBV7-6 to TRBJ2-3; the D is unclear. The V end was cut by 5 bases, the J end by 1 base, with 7 bases between. The CDR3 is made up of 13 amino acids. In germline, CDR1 is SGHVS, CDR2 FNYEAQ. CDR3: CASSRSGTDTQYF. The DNA for the CDR3 is TGTGCCAGCAGCAGAAGCGGCACAGATACGCAGTATTTT.

The V call is TRBV6-5, the J call TRBJ1-1; 8 nucleotides align to TRBD1. CDR3 length: 14 residues. Germline CDR1 is MNHEY and CDR2 is SVGAGI. Trimming cost V 8 bases and J 3 bases; bases outside gene matches: 8. The CDR3 region has the DNA TGTGCCAGCGTACCACAGGGGGGTCACACTGAAGCTTTCTTT. Its translation is CASVPQGGHTEAFF.

The count of this clone is one. The chain has TRBV2 and TRBJ2-3; 7 nucleotides agree with TRBD1. In germline, CDR1 is SNHLY, CDR2 FYNNEI. Trimming cost V 3 bases and J 7 bases; bases outside gene matches: 10. This CDR3 comprises 15 residues. In DNA, the CDR3 is TGTGCCAGCAGTGACCAGACAGGGTTGGGACATACGCAGTATTTT. Encoded protein: CASSDQTGLGHTQYF. Filled out from reference TRBV2 and TRBJ2-3, the complete variable domain reads EPEVTQTPSHQVTQMGQEVILRCVPISNHLYFYWYRQILGQKVEFLVSFYNNEISEKSEIFDDQFSVERPDGSNFTLKIRSTKLEDSAMYFCASSDQTGLGHTQYFGPGTRLTVL.

This clone appeared a few times. The V gene is TRBV7-2, the J gene TRBJ1-5; no firm D call. Trimming stripped 1 base from V and 7 bases from J, with 8 bases between. The CDR3 is 13 amino acids. Per germline, CDR1 SGHTA and CDR2 FQGNSA. DNA for the CDR3: TGTGCCAGCAGCTTAGGGCAGAACCAGCCCCAGCATTTT. It yields the protein CASSLGQNQPQHF.

This chain links TRBV5-1 with TRBJ2-7, with 13 bases that match TRBD2. The V gene end was trimmed by 4 bases and the J gene end by 5 bases; junction bases not matched to a gene: 3. CDR3 length: 14 residues. The V gene's germline CDR1 is SGHRS and CDR2 YFSETQ. CDR3 residues: CASSRGTSGNEQYF. The CDR3 bases are TGCGCCAGCAGCCGTGGGACTAGCGGGAACGAGCAGTACTTC.

This rearrangement joins TRBV9 to TRBJ2-1, with TRBD2 identical over 10 bases. J lost 4 bases, V lost 0 bases, and 4 bases had no gene match. The CDR3 sequence is 16 residues long. Per germline, CDR1 SGDLS and CDR2 YYNGEE. CDR3 sequence: CASSVERTSGYNEQFF. CDR3 DNA: TGTGCCAGCAGCGTAGAACGGACTAGCGGTTACAATGAGCAGTTCTTC. The full variable domain, rest sourced from reference TRBV9 and TRBJ2-1, is DSGVTQTPKHLITATGQRVTLRCSPRSGDLSVYWYQQSLDQGLQFLIQYYNGEERAKGNILERFSAQQFPDLHSELNLSSLELGDSALYFCASSVERTSGYNEQFFGPGTRLTVL.